The T cell receptor beta chain described here comes from a study of T cell changes during pregnancy in multiple sclerosis. Sequencing was performed with immunoSEQ multiplex PCR; in TCRdb, only in-frame clones are kept and a portion is missing. This table holds more than 55,000 clones, about nine tenths found once. V lost 7 bases to trimming and J lost 7 bases, with 11 bases between them. The CDR3 contains 12 residues. Germline CDR1 reads SGHNT; CDR2 reads YENEEA. The starting material was peripheral blood, obtained after pregnancy. The genes are TRBV11-3 and TRBJ2-1, with D possibly matching TRBD2 (5 bases). The receptor was derived from a female donor in good health, enrolled as a control in a pregnancy study. The chain's CDR3 is CASTMGENEQFF. The CDR3 nucleotides read TGTGCCAGCACCATGGGAGAAAATGAGCAGTTCTTC.